This T cell receptor (beta chain) was identified in a study of control samples from healthy donors and cancer patients. Some clones are missing from TCRdb's copy, which holds only in-frame ones; the method was immunoSEQ multiplex PCR. The sample has about 130,000 clones; roughly 91% are singletons. Germline V lookup: CDR1 LGHNT, CDR2 FRNRAP. The V and J ends lost 0 bases and 16 bases respectively, with 10 bases between them. The CDR3 sequence is 11 residues long. The chain combines TRBV12-5 with TRBJ1-5, with D possibly TRBD1 on 5 matching bases. The source is a man aged 45-60 years with head and neck cancer. The source material was PBMCs. The CDR3 loop is CASGLVQAEHF. The CDR3 coding sequence is TGTGCTAGTGGTTTGGTACAGGCCGAACATTTT.